One sample yielded the 19 T cell receptor beta chains listed below, sequenced in a study of T cell changes during pregnancy in multiple sclerosis. Clones were read by immunoSEQ multiplex PCR, and TCRdb kept only the in-frame ones, dropping some. The data hold about 38,000 clones, with around nine tenths observed a single time. Sequenced here: CD4+ T cells from peripheral blood mononuclear cells, sampled before pregnancy. The receptors originated from a female donor with multiple sclerosis, enrolled in a pregnancy study.

In its sample, this clone was seen a few times. V gene TRBV30 combines with J gene TRBJ1-2, with 7 bases matching TRBD1. CDR3 size: 11 residues. V gave up 4 bases and J gave up 4 bases; unmatched junction bases: 0. CDR1 is GTSNPN, CDR2 SVGIG, per germline (reference sequence). CDR3 region: CAWNRGYGYTF. CDR3 sequence (DNA): TGTGCCTGGAACAGGGGCTATGGCTACACCTTC. Combining the CDR3 with reference TRBV30 and TRBJ1-2 gives the whole variable domain SQTIHQWPATLVQPVGSPLSLECTVEGTSNPNLYWYRQAAGRGLQLLFYSVGIGQISSEVPQNLSASRPQDRQFILSSKKLLLSDSGFYLCAWNRGYGYTFGSGTRLTVV.

The chain is built from TRBV4-3 and TRBJ2-7; possible D gene TRBD1, 5 bases. V shed 4 bases and J shed 0 bases, with 13 bases lying between them. Germline assignment: CDR1 LGHNA and CDR2 YSLEER. CDR3 size: 15 residues. CDR3 protein: CASSREDTFSYEQYF. The CDR3 DNA reads TGCGCCAGCAGCCGAGAGGACACGTTCTCCTACGAGCAGTACTTC.

The chain recombines TRBV2 with TRBJ1-2; TRBD1 aligns across 8 bases. This CDR3 comprises 11 residues. V trimming: 7 bases; J trimming: 7 bases; junction bases outside the gene matches: 2. The germline V gene has CDR1 SNHLY and CDR2 FYNNEI. The CDR3 region is CASTQGAGYTF. The CDR3, as DNA: TGTGCCAGCACCCAGGGGGCTGGCTACACCTTC. Filled out from reference TRBV2 and TRBJ1-2, the complete variable domain reads EPEVTQTPSHQVTQMGQEVILRCVPISNHLYFYWYRQILGQKVEFLVSFYNNEISEKSEIFDDQFSVERPDGSNFTLKIRSTKLEDSAMYFCASTQGAGYTFGSGTRLTVV.

The chain carries TRBV5-6 and TRBJ1-2; D is possibly TRBD1 (5 bases). The CDR3 covers 14 residues. Germline CDR1 reads SGHDT; CDR2 reads YYEEEE. V was pared by 2 bases and J by 7 bases, with 15 bases between. CDR3 in amino acids: CASSLTQGIRGYTF. The CDR3 nucleotides are TGTGCCAGCAGCTTAACCCAGGGAATACGTGGCTACACCTTC.

This clone was counted a few times. The chain joins TRBV28 to TRBJ1-5; no clear D. The CDR3 is 12 residues long. CDR1 MDHEN and CDR2 SYDVKM come from the germline V gene. V was clipped by 5 bases and J by 5 bases, with 7 bases between them. CDR3 sequence: CASSAPDQPQHF. The CDR3 nucleotides read TGTGCCAGCAGTGCCCCAGATCAGCCCCAGCATTTT.

A single count supports this clone. The V and J genes are TRBV19 and TRBJ2-1; 12 bases agree with TRBD2. The J segment lost 1 base and the V segment lost 6 bases, leaving 10 bases of the junction unmatched. This CDR3 is 18 amino acids long. Germline CDR1 is LNHDA and CDR2 is SQIVND (reference sequence). The CDR3 DNA follows: TGTGCCAGTAGCGTCGGACTAGCGGGGTTACTATCCTACAATGAGCAGTTCTTC. Amino acid sequence: CASSVGLAGLLSYNEQFF. Together with reference TRBV19 and TRBJ2-1, the CDR3 gives the full variable domain: DGGITQSPKYLFRKEGQNVTLSCEQNLNHDAMYWYRQDPGQGLRLIYYSQIVNDFQKGDIAEGYSVSREKKESFPLTVTSAQKNPTAFYLCASSVGLAGLLSYNEQFFGPGTRLTVL.

The gene calls are TRBV4-1 and TRBJ2-5; 9 nucleotides match TRBD2. Trimming took 1 base from V and 2 from J; bases not matched to a gene: 17. The CDR3 totals 20 residues. CDR1 and CDR2 from the germline V gene are MGHRA and YSYEKL. The CDR3 reads CASSQGPPSRASGEQETQYF. DNA for the CDR3: TGCGCCAGCAGCCAAGGGCCACCGAGTAGGGCTAGCGGGGAACAAGAGACCCAGTACTTC.

V and J are TRBV5-1 and TRBJ2-1, with 8 bases that match TRBD1. Germline V CDR1 and CDR2: SGHRS, YFSETQ. V was pared by 0 bases and J by 6 bases, with 5 bases of the junction left unmatched. The CDR3 length is 15 residues. This CDR3 reads CASSLAPGGINEQFF. The CDR3, as DNA: TGCGCCAGCAGCTTGGCCCCAGGGGGCATCAATGAGCAGTTCTTC.

The chain joins TRBV28 to TRBJ2-7; 9 bases fit TRBD1. V was clipped by 8 bases and J by 4 bases; unmatched bases: 3. The CDR3 has 12 residues. Germline V gives CDR1 MDHEN, CDR2 SYDVKM. For the CDR3, the DNA is TGTGCCAGCTGGGACAGGGCATACGAGCAGTACTTC. Encoded protein: CASWDRAYEQYF.

J is TRBJ1-2 and V is TRBV6-5; tentatively, D is TRBD1 (5 bases). CDR1 is MNHEY and CDR2 is SVGAGI in the germline V gene. The CDR3 covers 14 residues. V lost 7 bases, J lost 6 bases, and 18 bases lay in between. Here the CDR3 reads CASTARPRGHGYTF. In DNA, the CDR3 is TGTGCCAGCACCGCGCGGCCAAGGGGTCATGGCTACACCTTC.

In DNA, the CDR3 is TGTGCCAGCAGCTTCAAGCGTGGACAATACAATGAGCAGTTCTTC. Translation: CASSFKRGQYNEQFF. The V call is TRBV7-9, the J call TRBJ2-1; TRBD1 might be the D (5 bases). The CDR3 is made up of 15 amino acids. Germline V gives CDR1 SEHNR, CDR2 FQNEAQ (reference sequence). The V end lost 3 bases, the J end lost 4 bases, and 13 bases lay between the germline ends.

CDR3 in DNA: TGTGCCACCAGCAGAGATAGGGGCGTCTACGAGCAGTACTTC. As protein: CATSRDRGVYEQYF. This chain joins TRBV15 and TRBJ2-7; D may be TRBD1 (5 bases). V was pared by 0 bases and J by 3 bases, with 9 bases between. CDR1 is LNHNV, CDR2 YYDKDF, per germline (reference sequence). The length of the CDR3 is 14 residues. Using reference TRBV15 and TRBJ2-7 for the parts outside the CDR3, the full variable domain is DAMVIQNPRYQVTQFGKPVTLSCSQTLNHNVMYWYQQKSSQAPKLLFHYYDKDFNNEADTPDNFQSRRPNTSFCFLDIRSPGLGDTAMYLCATSRDRGVYEQYFGPGTRLTVT.

The chain joins TRBV7-9 to TRBJ2-1; D may be TRBD2 (5 bases). Trimming removed 1 base from V and 4 bases from J, with 14 bases in between. Germline values: CDR1 SEHNR, CDR2 FQNEAQ (reference sequence). This CDR3 comprises 16 residues. The chain's CDR3 is CASSLEWGEGYNEQFF. CDR3 DNA sequence: TGTGCCAGCAGCTTAGAATGGGGAGAGGGTTACAATGAGCAGTTCTTC.

This chain links TRBV5-1 with TRBJ2-3; TRBD2 matches at 8 bases. V shed 4 bases, J shed 3 bases, and the junction held 10 bases outside the gene matches. Per germline, CDR1 SGHRS and CDR2 YFSETQ. The CDR3 is 16 amino acids. The DNA for the CDR3 is TGCGCCAGCAGCCTTGACCCCGGGGGGGTAACAGATACGCAGTATTTT. Protein: CASSLDPGGVTDTQYF.

This chain links TRBV5-4 with TRBJ2-5; 7 nucleotides line up with TRBD1. The CDR3 contains 15 residues. Germline CDR1 reads SGHNT; CDR2 reads YYREEE (reference sequence). V lost 4 bases to trimming and J lost 1 base; unmatched junction nucleotides: 7. Written as DNA, the CDR3 is TGTGCCAGCAGCCCCGACTACAGGGGCCAAGAGACCCAGTACTTC. It encodes CASSPDYRGQETQYF.

This chain connects TRBV4-3 to TRBJ2-5, with 9 nucleotides matching TRBD2. The CDR3 consists of 17 residues. The germline V gene encodes CDR1 LGHNA and CDR2 YSLEER. J was trimmed by 5 bases and V by 0 bases; bases with no gene match: 10. The CDR3 sequence is CASSQDLLRGGLETQYF. The CDR3, as DNA: TGCGCCAGCAGCCAAGATTTATTGCGGGGGGGCCTGGAGACCCAGTACTTC.

The chain recombines TRBV10-3 with TRBJ2-2, with TRBD1 matching over 8 bases. The CDR3 length is 17 residues. Germline V gives CDR1 ENHRY, CDR2 SYGVKD. With 1 base clipped from V and 4 bases from J, the junction kept 8 bases outside the gene matches. The CDR3 nucleotides read TGTGCCATCAGTGAGTGGGGTCGACAGGGGTCCACCGGGGAGCTGTTTTTT. Its translation: CAISEWGRQGSTGELFF.

The rearrangement joins TRBV6-5 to TRBJ1-1; 7 nucleotides agree with TRBD1. The CDR3 is 14 residues long. V was clipped by 5 bases and J by 4 bases; unmatched bases: 7. CDR1 MNHEY and CDR2 SVGAGI come from the germline V gene. As DNA, the CDR3 is TGTGCCAGCAGTGCCTCCTCAGGGGGCACTGAAGCTTTCTTT. Residues: CASSASSGGTEAFF.

The rearrangement links TRBV7-2 to TRBJ2-3; 7 bases are a match to TRBD2. This CDR3 has 14 amino acids. Germline V gives CDR1 SGHTA, CDR2 FQGNSA. Trimming removed 3 bases from V and 8 bases from J; junction bases left unmatched: 8. The chain's CDR3 is CASSLLAARVTQYF. DNA for the CDR3: TGTGCCAGCAGCTTGCTAGCGGCCCGGGTTACGCAGTATTTT.